Listed below are T cell receptor beta chains from one sample, sequenced in a study of beta chain features in type 1 diabetes. Sequenced by immunoSEQ multiplex PCR; TCRdb stores in-frame clones only, minus some. The sample lists about 320,000 clones; 14% were seen once. The sample was central memory CD4+ T cells from blood. These receptors originate from a man aged 30 to 45 in good health. Each CDR3 is given with its conserved first and last residue. The order of the fields is clone size, J gene, V gene, D gene, CDR3 DNA, CDR3 protein. D genes are given only for firm matches. Size values are once, few and many counts, or a class for expanded clones, and some rows have none.

abundance: few
j_gene: TRBJ2-3
v_gene: TRBV28
d_gene: .
CDR3nt: TGTGCCAGCAGGCTCTCGTTGGGAGCGCAAGATACGCAGTATTTT
CDR3aa: CASRLSLGAQDTQYF

abundance: .
j_gene: TRBJ2-5
v_gene: TRBV14
d_gene: .
CDR3nt: TGTGCCAGCAGCCAATTCCTGGGACAAGAGACCCAGTACTTC
CDR3aa: CASSQFLGQETQYF

abundance: few
j_gene: TRBJ1-2
v_gene: TRBV7-9
d_gene: .
CDR3nt: TGTGCCAGCGGGAACAGGGGCTACACCTTC
CDR3aa: CASGNRGYTF

abundance: few
j_gene: TRBJ1-5
v_gene: TRBV6-1
d_gene: .
CDR3nt: TGTGCCAGCAGTTTTTCGACAGGACCCAATCAGCCCCAGCATTTT
CDR3aa: CASSFSTGPNQPQHF

abundance: many
j_gene: TRBJ2-5
v_gene: TRBV5-4
d_gene: .
CDR3nt: TGTGCCAGCAGCTTTAGATCCAGGCAAGAGACCCAGTACTTC
CDR3aa: CASSFRSRQETQYF

abundance: many
j_gene: TRBJ2-5
v_gene: TRBV11-2
d_gene: TRBD1
CDR3nt: TGTGCCAGCAGCTTTGGACAGGGCCAGACCCAGTACTTC
CDR3aa: CASSFGQGQTQYF

abundance: few
j_gene: TRBJ2-1
v_gene: TRBV27
d_gene: .
CDR3nt: .
CDR3aa: CASSLAQAPQFF

abundance: many
j_gene: TRBJ1-4
v_gene: TRBV28
d_gene: .
CDR3nt: TGTGCCAGCAGTCCCCATACGAGGGAAAAACTGTTTTTT
CDR3aa: CASSPHTREKLFF

abundance: .
j_gene: TRBJ2-7
v_gene: TRBV18
d_gene: TRBD2
CDR3nt: TGTGCCAGCTCACCTGGGACTAGCGTTTACGAGCAGTACTTC
CDR3aa: CASSPGTSVYEQYF

abundance: .
j_gene: TRBJ2-2
v_gene: TRBV12-5
d_gene: .
CDR3nt: TGTGCTAGTGGTTTGGGGAAAAACACCGGGGAGCTGTTTTTT
CDR3aa: CASGLGKNTGELFF

abundance: .
j_gene: TRBJ2-6
v_gene: TRBV11-2
d_gene: .
CDR3nt: TGTGCCAGCAGCCCCGCTGGGGCCAACGTCCTGACTTTC
CDR3aa: CASSPAGANVLTF

abundance: .
j_gene: TRBJ2-1
v_gene: TRBV25-1
d_gene: TRBD2
CDR3nt: TGTGCCAGCAGTGTTTTGGGGGGGAACTACAATGAGCAGTTCTTC
CDR3aa: CASSVLGGNYNEQFF

abundance: .
j_gene: TRBJ2-1
v_gene: TRBV28
d_gene: TRBD2
CDR3nt: TGTGCCAGCAGCGGGACTAGCGGGATGAATGAGCAGTTCTTC
CDR3aa: CASSGTSGMNEQFF

abundance: few
j_gene: TRBJ1-1
v_gene: TRBV6-1
d_gene: .
CDR3nt: TGTGCCAGCAGGCTCGACAGCCTCATGAACACTGAAGCTTTCTTT
CDR3aa: CASRLDSLMNTEAFF

abundance: .
j_gene: TRBJ1-2
v_gene: TRBV6-1
d_gene: .
CDR3nt: TGTGCCAGCAGTGCGGGCAGGGATCCCAACTATGGCTACACCTTC
CDR3aa: CASSAGRDPNYGYTF

abundance: few
j_gene: TRBJ2-5
v_gene: TRBV11-2
d_gene: .
CDR3nt: TGTGCCAGCAGCTTAGGGCGGCAAGCCACAGAGACCCAGTACTTC
CDR3aa: CASSLGRQATETQYF

abundance: .
j_gene: TRBJ1-1
v_gene: TRBV7-9
d_gene: .
CDR3nt: TGTGCCAGCAGCTTAGTGGCAGAGAACACTGAAGCTTTCTTT
CDR3aa: CASSLVAENTEAFF

abundance: .
j_gene: TRBJ2-5
v_gene: TRBV4-3
d_gene: .
CDR3nt: TGCGCCAGCAGCCAAGATCGTCAAGAGACCCAGTACTTC
CDR3aa: CASSQDRQETQYF

abundance: few
j_gene: TRBJ2-7
v_gene: TRBV7-7
d_gene: .
CDR3nt: TGTGCCAGCAGCCGCGGGGAGATCGACGAGCAGTACTTC
CDR3aa: CASSRGEIDEQYF

abundance: few
j_gene: TRBJ2-2
v_gene: TRBV11-3
d_gene: TRBD1
CDR3nt: TGTGCCAGCAGCCCGATGACAGGGGCGAACACCGGGGAGCTGTTTTTT
CDR3aa: CASSPMTGANTGELFF

abundance: .
j_gene: TRBJ1-5
v_gene: TRBV6-6
d_gene: TRBD1
CDR3nt: TGTGCCAGCAGCCCCGACAGGGGACATCAGCCCCAGCATTTT
CDR3aa: CASSPDRGHQPQHF

abundance: few
j_gene: TRBJ2-7
v_gene: TRBV5-1
d_gene: .
CDR3nt: TGCGCCAGCAGCTTGGCAGGGCTGGCGGAGCAGTACTTC
CDR3aa: CASSLAGLAEQYF

abundance: few
j_gene: TRBJ1-4
v_gene: TRBV4-3
d_gene: TRBD1
CDR3nt: TGCGCCAGCAGCCTACCCGGGACAGGTGAAAAACTGTTTTTT
CDR3aa: CASSLPGTGEKLFF

abundance: few
j_gene: TRBJ2-5
v_gene: TRBV6-7
d_gene: .
CDR3nt: TGTGCCAGCAGTTACTTAGGCCCGGCGGATAAACGCCGGGGGGAGACCCAGTACTTC
CDR3aa: CASSYLGPADKRRGETQYF

abundance: few
j_gene: TRBJ2-2
v_gene: TRBV15
d_gene: TRBD1
CDR3nt: TGTGCCACCAGCTTGGACAGGACATCCGGGGAGCTGTTTTTT
CDR3aa: CATSLDRTSGELFF

abundance: .
j_gene: TRBJ2-5
v_gene: TRBV7-2
d_gene: .
CDR3nt: TGTGCCAGCAGTTCTGGACAGTCCTTAGGGGAGACCCAGTACTTC
CDR3aa: CASSSGQSLGETQYF

abundance: .
j_gene: TRBJ2-3
v_gene: TRBV2
d_gene: .
CDR3nt: TGTGCCAGCAGTGACCTCTATAGCACAGATACGCAGTATTTT
CDR3aa: CASSDLYSTDTQYF

abundance: few
j_gene: TRBJ1-1
v_gene: TRBV19
d_gene: .
CDR3nt: TGTGCCAGTAGTAGGGCAGGGTCGAACACTGAAGCTTTCTTT
CDR3aa: CASSRAGSNTEAFF

abundance: .
j_gene: TRBJ2-7
v_gene: TRBV7-9
d_gene: TRBD1
CDR3nt: TGTGCCAGCAGCTTATGGACAGGGGGCGCGAGGAACGAGCAGTACTTC
CDR3aa: CASSLWTGGARNEQYF

abundance: .
j_gene: TRBJ1-1
v_gene: TRBV10-2
d_gene: TRBD1
CDR3nt: TGCGCCAGCAGCGAACAGGGGCAGGGTGAAGCTTTCTTT
CDR3aa: CASSEQGQGEAFF

abundance: few
j_gene: TRBJ2-7
v_gene: TRBV7-2
d_gene: TRBD2
CDR3nt: TGTGCCAGCAGCTTAGATAGCGGGGGTAGCTACGAGCAGTACTTC
CDR3aa: CASSLDSGGSYEQYF

abundance: .
j_gene: TRBJ1-1
v_gene: TRBV11-2
d_gene: .
CDR3nt: TGTGCCAGCAGCTTAGTGATAGAAGCTTTCTTT
CDR3aa: CASSLVIEAFF

abundance: .
j_gene: TRBJ1-2
v_gene: TRBV2
d_gene: TRBD1
CDR3nt: TGTGCCAGCAGTACACGGACAGGGGAAGACTATGGCTACACCTTC
CDR3aa: CASSTRTGEDYGYTF

abundance: .
j_gene: TRBJ1-2
v_gene: TRBV6-1
d_gene: .
CDR3nt: TGTGCCAGCAGTCCCACCAGGGGCAGTGGCTACACCTTC
CDR3aa: CASSPTRGSGYTF

abundance: .
j_gene: TRBJ2-1
v_gene: TRBV29-1
d_gene: .
CDR3nt: TGCAGTGCTGGGGTGGAGCAGTTCTTC
CDR3aa: CSAGVEQFF

abundance: .
j_gene: TRBJ1-2
v_gene: TRBV11-2
d_gene: .
CDR3nt: TGTGCCAGCAGCTTACATAACTATGGCTACACCTTC
CDR3aa: CASSLHNYGYTF

abundance: few
j_gene: TRBJ1-1
v_gene: TRBV5-1
d_gene: TRBD1
CDR3nt: TGCGCCAGCAGCCCCCGACAGGGGGAGAACACTGAAGCTTTCTTT
CDR3aa: CASSPRQGENTEAFF

abundance: .
j_gene: TRBJ1-5
v_gene: TRBV7-2
d_gene: .
CDR3nt: TGTGCCAGCAGCTCCCGGGGCGATCAGCCCCAGCATTTT
CDR3aa: CASSSRGDQPQHF

abundance: few
j_gene: TRBJ2-1
v_gene: TRBV5-4
d_gene: TRBD1
CDR3nt: TGTGCCAGCGGGCGGACAGGGGACAATGAGCAGTTCTTC
CDR3aa: CASGRTGDNEQFF

abundance: .
j_gene: TRBJ2-7
v_gene: TRBV13
d_gene: .
CDR3nt: TGTGCCAGCAGCCTCCCAGGGTACGAGCAGTACTTC
CDR3aa: CASSLPGYEQYF

abundance: few
j_gene: TRBJ1-2
v_gene: TRBV19
d_gene: .
CDR3nt: TGTGCCAGTACCGGGGAACAGGTCTACGGCTACACCTTC
CDR3aa: CASTGEQVYGYTF

abundance: .
j_gene: TRBJ2-3
v_gene: TRBV11-2
d_gene: TRBD2
CDR3nt: TGTGCCAGCAGCTTAGGTTCGGGGGGGAGCACAGATACGCAGTATTTT
CDR3aa: CASSLGSGGSTDTQYF

abundance: .
j_gene: TRBJ2-7
v_gene: TRBV6-1
d_gene: TRBD2
CDR3nt: TGTGCCAGCAGCAATAGCGGGGGAGTTTACGAGCAGTACTTC
CDR3aa: CASSNSGGVYEQYF

abundance: few
j_gene: TRBJ1-5
v_gene: TRBV19
d_gene: TRBD1
CDR3nt: TGTGCCAGTAGTACTCGGACAGGGGGCGCCGGACAGCCCCAGCATTTT
CDR3aa: CASSTRTGGAGQPQHF

abundance: few
j_gene: TRBJ2-5
v_gene: TRBV7-2
d_gene: .
CDR3nt: TGTGCCAGCAGCTACCGACTAGATAAAGAGACCCAGTACTTC
CDR3aa: CASSYRLDKETQYF

abundance: .
j_gene: TRBJ1-5
v_gene: TRBV6-5
d_gene: .
CDR3nt: TGTGCCAGCAGTTACGAAGGTTCCGGCAATCAGCCCCAGCATTTT
CDR3aa: CASSYEGSGNQPQHF

abundance: .
j_gene: TRBJ2-3
v_gene: TRBV4-1
d_gene: TRBD2
CDR3nt: TGCGCCAGCAGCCAAGATATGAAAGCGGGAGGAGATACGCAGTATTTT
CDR3aa: CASSQDMKAGGDTQYF

abundance: .
j_gene: TRBJ1-5
v_gene: TRBV6-1
d_gene: .
CDR3nt: TGTGCCAGCATCGACAGGCCCTTGAGCAATCAGCCCCAGCATTTT
CDR3aa: CASIDRPLSNQPQHF

abundance: .
j_gene: TRBJ1-5
v_gene: TRBV2
d_gene: TRBD1
CDR3nt: TGTGCCAGCAGCGACAGGACAGGGGGTAATCAGCCCCAGCATTTT
CDR3aa: CASSDRTGGNQPQHF

abundance: many
j_gene: TRBJ2-5
v_gene: TRBV19
d_gene: TRBD2
CDR3nt: TGTGCCAGTAGTATTCTAGCGGGAGACATATTGGGAGAGACCCAGTACTTC
CDR3aa: CASSILAGDILGETQYF

abundance: few
j_gene: TRBJ2-5
v_gene: TRBV20-1
d_gene: .
CDR3nt: TGCAGTGCTTCCTACGGAGAGACCCAGTACTTC
CDR3aa: CSASYGETQYF